The 17 T cell receptor beta chains below all came from one sample that was sequenced in a study of blood T cells in healthy people across ages. The authors ran a second PCR of about 6 to 11 cycles using a sample-barcoded 5' primer and a J-beta primer mix. TCRdb fed the 5' RACE reads into MiXCR, producing one record per CDR3 protein. The sample has about 800,000 distinct CDR3 sequences, around a quarter seen once. This sample also belongs to another study, concerning T cells of mothers and their children.

Sequenced input: blood. The source of these receptors is a boy aged 5-17 years in good health.

This clonotype was counted only a few times. The rearrangement links TRBV9 to TRBJ1-4; TRBD1 might be the D (5 bases). Germline V CDR1 and CDR2: SGDLS, YYNGEE. The CDR3 is 14 amino acids. V was clipped by 0 bases and J by 7 bases, with 10 bases between them. For the CDR3, the DNA is TGTGCCAGCAGCGTAGCAGGGCGTCGTGAAAAACTGTTTTTT. Residues: CASSVAGRREKLFF.

In its sample, this clonotype was seen a few times. This chain links TRBV29-1 with TRBJ2-7; D remains ambiguous. This CDR3 is built from 13 residues. The V and J ends lost 6 bases and 4 bases respectively, with 16 bases between them. Germline lookup yields CDR1 SQVTM and CDR2 ANQGSEA. The chain's CDR3 is CSVASDYPYEQYF. CDR3 coding DNA: TGCAGCGTCGCCTCTGATTACCCATACGAGCAGTACTTC.

The chain couples TRBV19 to TRBJ1-1; a weak D match, TRBD1 (5 bases). The CDR3 is 14 residues long. Deletions cut 3 bases from V and 1 base from J, with 9 bases between. The V gene's germline CDR1 is LNHDA and CDR2 SQIVND (reference sequence). CDR3 sequence reads: CASSIGGTNTEAFF. The CDR3 bases are TGTGCCAGTAGTATTGGAGGGACGAACACTGAAGCTTTCTTT.

The rearrangement joins TRBV12-3 or TRBV12-4 to TRBJ2-5; no firm D call. The V end lost 10 bases, the J end lost 3 bases, and 12 bases lay between the germline ends. The CDR3 contains 12 residues. Here the CDR3 DNA reads TGTGCCACCAGAGTGGCGGAAGAGACCCAGTACTTC. Protein sequence: CATRVAEETQYF.

The V call is TRBV20-1, the J call TRBJ2-5, with 8 bases identical to TRBD1. Per the germline V gene, CDR1 is DFQATT and CDR2 is SNEGSKA (reference sequence). The CDR3 length is 15 residues. V lost 3 bases to trimming and J lost 5 bases; unmatched junction nucleotides: 11. CDR3 sequence reads: CSASTTGGGVETQYF. CDR3 DNA: TGCAGTGCTAGTACTACAGGGGGAGGTGTGGAGACCCAGTACTTC.

This chain joins TRBV7-9 and TRBJ2-4, with 8 bases fitting TRBD1. Germline trimming cut 1 base from V and 2 bases from J; bases unmatched to any gene: 4. Germline V CDR1 and CDR2: SEHNR, FQNEAQ (reference sequence). CDR3 length equals 16 residues. CDR3 in amino acids: CASSLGQGATKNIQYF. The CDR3 DNA reads as TGTGCCAGCAGCTTAGGGCAGGGGGCGACCAAAAACATTCAGTACTTC.

This clonotype appeared a few times. The chain has TRBV5-1 and TRBJ2-7; 7 positions agree with TRBD2. V shed 4 bases and J 3 bases; nucleotides not matched to a gene: 10. Germline CDR1 is SGHRS and CDR2 is YFSETQ. The CDR3 length is 15 residues. CDR3 sequence reads: CASSDAGTTGYEQYF. The CDR3, as DNA: TGCGCCAGCAGCGACGCCGGGACTACGGGCTACGAGCAGTACTTC.

The chain recombines TRBV5-8 with TRBJ1-1; D is unresolved. Between the trimmed V and J ends, which lost 3 bases and 1 base, there was a span of 16 bases. Per the germline V gene, CDR1 is SGHTS and CDR2 is YDEGEE. This CDR3 is built from 16 residues. In nucleotides, the CDR3 is TGTGCCAGCAGCTGGACCTGGTCCATCGAGAACACTGAAGCTTTCTTT. Translation gives CASSWTWSIENTEAFF.

This clonotype showed up just a few times. CDR3 nucleotide sequence: TGTGCCATCAGCGAATTAAGGAGCTCCTACGAGCAGTACTTC. Its protein product is CAISELRSSYEQYF. The chain recombines TRBV10-3 with TRBJ2-7; no definite D call. The germline V gene has CDR1 ENHRY and CDR2 SYGVKD. Trimming removed 6 bases from V and 0 bases from J, with 12 bases in between. The CDR3 runs to 14 residues.

This clonotype was observed a few times. The chain's CDR3 is CASSQGASPGVTDTQYF. The CDR3 bases are TGTGCCAGCAGCCAAGGGGCAAGTCCAGGGGTCACAGATACGCAGTATTTT. The chain combines TRBV3-1 with TRBJ2-3; possible D gene TRBD1, 6 bases. The germline V gene has CDR1 LGHDT and CDR2 YNNKEL (reference sequence). The CDR3 totals 17 residues. V shed 1 base and J shed 2 bases, with 16 bases lying between them.

A word on this clonotype: The CDR3 does not close with the conserved phenylalanine or tryptophan, likely indicating a read error. V and J are TRBV5-1 and TRBJ2-1, with 11 bases matching TRBD2. The germline CDR1 and CDR2 sequences are SGHRS and YFSETQ. The CDR3 totals 17 residues. The ends lost 0 bases at V and 8 bases at J; junction bases unmatched: 10. CDR3 in amino acids: CASSLALLAGGVDEQFL. DNA for the CDR3: TGCGCCAGCAGCTTGGCTCTCCTAGCGGGGGGTGTGGATGAGCAGTTCCTC.

The CDR3 sequence: CSARELGWTGAKNIQYF. The CDR3 DNA reads TGCAGTGCTAGGGAACTGGGGTGGACGGGAGCCAAAAACATTCAGTACTTC. V and J are TRBV20-1 and TRBJ2-4; D unresolved. There are 17 residues in the CDR3. Germline V gene data show CDR1 as DFQATT and CDR2 as SNEGSKA (reference sequence). V was pared by 3 bases and J by 0 bases, with 18 bases between.

This clonotype was observed a handful of times. V and J are TRBV6-2 or TRBV6-3 and TRBJ2-1; 10 bases line up with TRBD2. Germline V gene sequence: CDR1 MNHEY, CDR2 SVGEGT. The trim removed 4 bases at V and 8 bases at J, leaving 8 bases unmatched. The CDR3 length is 15 residues. CDR3 coding DNA: TGTGCCAGCAGTTGGTGGGCTAGCGGGAGAGATGAGCAGTTCTTC. Translated, it gives CASSWWASGRDEQFF.

The rearrangement joins TRBV20-1 to TRBJ2-1; D call uncertain. Germline V gives CDR1 DFQATT, CDR2 SNEGSKA (reference sequence). CDR3 size: 13 residues. V shed 3 bases and J shed 5 bases, with 11 bases lying between them. DNA of the CDR3: TGCAGTGCTAGTCCCGACTCAAACAATGAGCAGTTCTTC. Protein: CSASPDSNNEQFF.

The J gene is TRBJ2-3, the V gene TRBV29-1; 11 bases match TRBD2. The CDR3 is made up of 16 amino acids. The V gene end was trimmed by 7 bases and the J gene end by 2 bases; junction bases not matched to a gene: 11. CDR1 and CDR2 from the germline V gene are SQVTM and ANQGSEA. CDR3: CSAVGGLAGSTDTQYF. The CDR3 DNA reads as TGCAGCGCCGTTGGAGGACTAGCGGGTTCCACAGATACGCAGTATTTT.

This clonotype appeared a few times. J is TRBJ1-2 and V is TRBV20-1; 10 bases map to TRBD1. Trimming removed 3 bases from V and 7 bases from J; junction bases left unmatched: 8. CDR3 size: 14 residues. Germline-derived CDR1 and CDR2 are DFQATT and SNEGSKA (reference sequence). The CDR3 nucleotides are TGCAGTGCTAGTTTTAGACAGGGGGCTCGTGGCTACACCTTC. Amino acid sequence: CSASFRQGARGYTF.

This clonotype has only a few counts. The chain joins TRBV4-3 to TRBJ2-5; 7 nucleotides agree with TRBD1. This CDR3 is built from 15 residues. V lost 0 bases to trimming and J lost 5 bases; unmatched junction nucleotides: 6. The V gene's germline CDR1 is LGHNA and CDR2 YSLEER. CDR3 nucleotides: TGCGCCAGCAGCCAAGAAAAGGGGGCGAGGGAGACCCAGTACTTC. Translation gives CASSQEKGARETQYF.